This record concerns one T cell receptor beta chain sequence. Which antigen it targets is not known. No base qualities exist here, and no much larger clone lies one base off it. Library preparation was by the immunoSEQ multiplex PCR assay. RNA was extracted from all samples and reverse transcribed into cDNA as template for TCR sequencing. First-strand cDNA was synthesized using SuperScript III with a 2:1 mix of oligo-dT and random hexamers. A synthetic immune receptor repertoire was used to gauge amplification bias, and whatever bias remained was removed computationally. For the original study's pipeline: After raw reads were preprocessed to remove errors, the CDR3 was defined following IMGT conventions as running from the conserved cysteine to phenylalanine. Clonality was computed as 1 minus the Shannon entropy, with the entropy normalized by log2 of the number of productive unique TCRs. Whether each scalp clone was CD4 or CD8 was inferred by checking scalp TCRbeta sequences against the CD4 and CD8 repertoires from sorted blood. TCRdb retrieved this table from immuneACCESS and kept in-frame rearrangements only. Not all clones are present; in checked studies, unresolved V genes account for under half, and no reason is known for the remainder. D and trimming come from the DNA, and the V and J calls and clone size come from that table. The sample profile shows more than 95,000 clones; about nine tenths of them were found once. Together, the top ten hold 11% of the sample.

CDR1 and CDR2 are drawn from the germline V gene: SNHLY, FYNNEI. The junction shows trimming of 3 bases on V and 5 bases on J, plus 14 bases between the germline ends. From the cysteine through the phenylalanine, the CDR3 covers 16 amino acids. Only the CDR3 part of the read is kept: 48 bases, read in frame from the first base. The data derive from a study of CD8+ T cells in alopecia areata (dated by TCRdb to 2017 to 2018). Notes on the research overall: Treated patients were enrolled in an open-label pilot trial of oral tofacitinib at 5 to 10 mg twice daily for moderate-to-severe alopecia areata. To study T cell clonal expansion in alopecia areata, the researchers applied high-throughput TCRbeta sequencing to both the C3H/HeJ mouse model and human patients. Patients stayed on tofacitinib for 6 to 18 months and then had 6 months of follow-up off drug so that delayed response and recurrence could be assessed. Scalp tissue and sorted CD4+ and CD8+ peripheral blood T cells from patchy and totalis/universalis alopecia areata patients and from healthy controls were covered by human TCRbeta sequencing. Patients on tofacitinib were biopsied at baseline and after 4 and 24 weeks of treatment, and several of the patients also had a later scalp biopsy. Disease severity in treated patients was measured with the SALT score, which quantifies the percentage of affected scalp surface area. Amplification of TCRbeta CDR3 regions was done by immunoSEQ multiplex PCR using 35 Vbeta forward primers and 13 Jbeta reverse primers. Scalp clonality was compared among normal scalp (n=4), patchy alopecia areata scalp (n=8), and alopecia totalis/universalis scalp (n=8). RNA was extracted with the PAXgene miRNA kit for fixed scalp, the miRNeasy kit for PBMCs, and the RNeasy kit for mouse skin.

Paper-wide results and their limitations: Many expanded lesional clones were found to persist in scalp and blood during tofacitinib treatment, and relapse after treatment cessation may be partly explained by this persistence. Higher clonality and more expanded CD8+ clones were observed in lesional scalp than in normal scalp, particularly in alopecia totalis/universalis, a finding suggestive of antigenic drive. Shared TCR sequences between patients were less evident than in mice, which may be partly attributable to HLA diversity in the patient population. Unlike mouse skin, which is dominated by gammadelta T cells, normal human skin has resident alphabeta T cells that are also sequenced, and this complicates analysis of the scalp TCR repertoire. Scalp clonality and the number of expanded CD8+ clones among the top 100 scalp clones were significantly decreased by tofacitinib. Because the treated cohort was small and had only one nonresponder, larger studies are needed to examine links between baseline CD8+ expansion and response.

In light of the paper, this sample's treatment or condition label describes: oral pan-JAK inhibitor, 5-10 mg twice daily. Lesional scalp punch biopsies and peripheral blood were collected from alopecia areata patients. After PBMCs were isolated by density centrifugation and stained for CD3, CD4 and CD8, a FACSAria was used to sort CD4+ and CD8+ T cells. The TCR sequence derives from a human donor with alopecia areata. The sequencing here drew on CD8+ T cells sorted from blood, taken between weeks 30 and 35, from a patient treated with tofacitinib. Here the chain combines TRBV2 and TRBJ1-6, with TRBD1 tentatively as D gene (6 bases match). The DNA reads TGTGCCAGCAGTGACCCGGTCGGACAGAATAATTCACCCCTCCACTTT. Translated, this gives CASSDPVGQNNSPLHF.